The present T cell receptor beta chain was sequenced within a study of T-cell memory formation after mild COVID-19. About this clonotype: Its antigen remains unidentified.

A 5'RACE reaction primed in the constant segment made cDNA libraries of TCR alpha and TCR beta, and these carried sample barcodes and UMIs. Via MiXCR, TCRdb re-called the 5' RACE reads, giving one row per CDR3 protein. The table has about 560,000 distinct CDR3 sequences, less than 25% seen once. With 3 bases removed from V and 6 bases from J, the gap between germline ends came to 15 bases. The germline V gene has CDR1 MNHNS and CDR2 SASEGT. This CDR3 has 14 residues. General observations from the study: Later expanders leaned CD4+, whereas clones that contracted between day 15 and 85 were balanced CD4/CD8.

Material for sequencing was PBMCs or a T cell subset sorted from them (not recorded which). The sequence was collected from an adult woman who had mild COVID-19 (a few samples of this study predate the infection). Cell type and time point are not known. The chain employs TRBV6-1 and TRBJ2-7; D gene uncertain. The CDR3 is CASSDSDGPCEQYF. CDR3 DNA: TGTGCCAGCAGTGACTCGGACGGGCCATGCGAGCAGTACTTC.